Listed here are 14 T cell receptor beta chains from one sample, sequenced in a study of shared clonotypes between healthy human individuals. Some clones are missing from TCRdb's copy, which holds only in-frame ones; the method was immunoSEQ multiplex PCR. This sample has 450,000 to 550,000 clones; 75% to 85% occur once, and the top ten carry 10% to 15%. What was sequenced was PBMCs. Every receptor here comes from a woman aged 40 to 55 in good health. Some clones in this sample may be carry-over from other donors' samples.

This chain links TRBV2 with TRBJ2-7, with 9 bases matching TRBD1. V shed 6 bases and J 3 bases; nucleotides not matched to a gene: 12. The CDR3 has 16 residues. Germline V CDR1 and CDR2: SNHLY, FYNNEI. The CDR3 DNA follows: TGTGCCAGCAGACCTATTCGGACAGGGGCCGTCTACGAGCAGTACTTC. Protein product: CASRPIRTGAVYEQYF. The entire variable domain, with the rest obtained from reference TRBV2 and TRBJ2-7, is as follows: EPEVTQTPSHQVTQMGQEVILRCVPISNHLYFYWYRQILGQKVEFLVSFYNNEISEKSEIFDDQFSVERPDGSNFTLKIRSTKLEDSAMYFCASRPIRTGAVYEQYFGPGTRLTVT.

CDR3 sequence reads: CASSFYPAQNYGYTF. CDR3 in DNA: TGTGCCAGCAGCTTTTACCCTGCACAGAACTATGGCTACACCTTC. V gene TRBV7-2 combines with J gene TRBJ1-2; D ambiguous. The germline gives CDR1 SGHTA, CDR2 FQGNSA. V was clipped by 3 bases and J by 2 bases, with 13 bases between them. This CDR3 region has 15 residues. The variable domain in full, with the rest retrieved from reference TRBV7-2 and TRBJ1-2, is GAGVSQSPSNKVTEKGKDVELRCDPISGHTALYWYRQSLGQGLEFLIYFQGNSAPDKSGLPSDRFSAERTGGSVSTLTIQRTQQEDSAVYLCASSFYPAQNYGYTFGSGTRLTVV.

The J gene is TRBJ1-5, the V gene TRBV6-4, with 7 bases identical to TRBD1. Per germline, CDR1 MRHNA and CDR2 SNTAGT. V was pared by 5 bases and J by 6 bases, with 4 bases of the junction left unmatched. The CDR3 contains 13 residues. The CDR3 nucleotides read TGTGCCAGCAGTACAGGGGCTGGTCAGCCCCAGCATTTT. Protein: CASSTGAGQPQHF.

V and J are TRBV9 and TRBJ2-3; 8 bases are shared with TRBD1. Germline V gene sequence: CDR1 SGDLS, CDR2 YYNGEE. The CDR3 extends over 16 amino acids. Trimming took 2 bases from V and 1 from J; bases not matched to a gene: 6. CDR3 residues: CASSVGGQERTDTQYF. The CDR3 DNA follows: TGTGCCAGCAGCGTCGGGGGACAGGAGCGCACAGATACGCAGTATTTT.

The chain carries TRBV7-2 and TRBJ2-7; 8 nucleotides match TRBD2. CDR1 SGHTA and CDR2 FQGNSA come from the germline V gene. CDR3 size: 15 residues. The junction had 13 bases not matched to a gene; V was cut back by 5 bases and J by 7 bases. The CDR3 sequence: CASSQVASGQGEQYF. DNA of the CDR3: TGTGCCAGCAGCCAAGTCGCTAGCGGGCAGGGGGAGCAGTACTTC. Supplemented by reference TRBV7-2 and TRBJ2-7, the full variable domain reads GAGVSQSPSNKVTEKGKDVELRCDPISGHTALYWYRQSLGQGLEFLIYFQGNSAPDKSGLPSDRFSAERTGGSVSTLTIQRTQQEDSAVYLCASSQVASGQGEQYFGPGTRLTVT.

V is TRBV29-1 and J is TRBJ2-1; 7 bases agree with TRBD2. CDR1 and CDR2 from the germline V gene are SQVTM and ANQGSEA. The V and J ends lost 6 bases and 2 bases, in that order; junction bases with no gene match: 7. The CDR3 is made up of 14 amino acids. CDR3 nucleotide sequence: TGCAGCGTGTCCCCTAGCGGAGCCTACAATGAGCAGTTCTTC. Its protein product is CSVSPSGAYNEQFF.

This chain joins TRBV10-1 and TRBJ2-7; TRBD2 matches at 9 bases. Per germline, CDR1 WNHNN and CDR2 SYGVQD (reference sequence). V gave up 6 bases and J gave up 0 bases; unmatched junction bases: 3. The CDR3 consists of 14 residues. The CDR3 DNA follows: TGCGCCAGCAGCGCTAGCGGGGACTCCTACGAGCAGTACTTC. This sequence encodes CASSASGDSYEQYF.

The chain combines TRBV28 with TRBJ1-4, with 10 nucleotides matching TRBD1. Germline V gene lookup returns CDR1 MDHEN and CDR2 SYDVKM. The CDR3 has 14 amino acids. The V gene end was trimmed by 5 bases and the J gene end by 10 bases; junction bases not matched to a gene: 7. CDR3 region: CASSGGTGVGKLFF. The CDR3 DNA follows: TGTGCCAGCAGTGGGGGGACAGGGGTCGGAAAACTGTTTTTT.

The genes are TRBV5-8 and TRBJ2-1; unclear D gene. V was clipped by 0 bases and J by 0 bases, with 7 bases between them. This CDR3 region has 15 residues. The germline gives CDR1 SGHTS, CDR2 YDEGEE. CDR3 coding DNA: TGTGCCAGCAGCTTGGGAGCAAGCTCCTACAATGAGCAGTTCTTC. It is translated as CASSLGASSYNEQFF.

The chain links TRBV30 to TRBJ2-2, with 7 positions matching TRBD1. Looked up from germline, CDR1 is GTSNPN and CDR2 is SVGIG (reference sequence). The CDR3 covers 15 residues. Losses at the gene ends were 1 base for V and 3 bases for J; bases not matched to a gene: 5. The DNA of the CDR3 is TGTGCCTGGAGTGCCAAGACAGGGCACACCGGGGAGCTGTTTTTT. Its protein is CAWSAKTGHTGELFF.

V is TRBV18 and J is TRBJ2-7, with D tentatively TRBD1 (7 bases). Germline CDR1 and CDR2: KGHSH and LQKENI. Trimming shortened V by 3 bases and J by 4 bases, and 13 bases separated the two germline ends. The CDR3 contains 14 residues. The CDR3 region is CASSPGAGGYEQYF. The CDR3 DNA follows: TGTGCCAGCTCACCGGGAGCAGGGGGGTACGAGCAGTACTTC.

This clone was detected once. The identical CDR3 is also encoded by other nucleotide sequences in the sample. This chain uses TRBV18 with TRBJ1-1, with TRBD1 as a possible D gene (6 bases). The CDR3 consists of 15 residues. The V end lost 0 bases, the J end lost 0 bases, and 8 bases lay between the germline ends. Germline V CDR1 and CDR2: KGHSH, LQKENI. In DNA form, the CDR3 reads TGTGCCAGCTCACCACCCACAGGGTTGAACACTGAAGCTTTCTTT. Its translation is CASSPPTGLNTEAFF.

The chain links TRBV5-6 to TRBJ2-1; 8 bases are shared with TRBD2. The J segment lost 5 bases and the V segment lost 4 bases, leaving 2 bases of the junction unmatched. CDR3 length equals 13 residues. Germline CDR1 reads SGHDT; CDR2 reads YYEEEE. The DNA for the CDR3 is TGTGCCAGCAGCCCGGGACTAGACAATGAGCAGTTCTTC. Amino acids: CASSPGLDNEQFF.

This clone was seen more than once but under ten times. The V gene is TRBV4-2, the J gene TRBJ1-5; perhaps TRBD1 as D (5 bases). Between the trimmed V and J ends, which lost 0 bases and 10 bases, there was a span of 10 bases. The CDR3 has 13 amino acids. The germline gives CDR1 LGHNA, CDR2 YNFKEQ. CDR3 nucleotides: TGTGCCAGCAGCCAAGAGGGGCCGGTTCCCCAGCATTTT. This codes for CASSQEGPVPQHF.